The 25 T cell receptor beta chains below come from one sample, sequenced in a study of graft-versus-host responses after intestinal transplantation. For these receptors, no antigen is known. TCRdb's table, derived via immunoSEQ multiplex PCR, lists solely in-frame clones and lacks some. The data show some 90,000 clones, with approximately 92% seen just once and roughly 0.31% held by the top ten. The specimen was unstimulated CD4+ T cells sorted from spleen or lymph node cells, collected before intestinal transplant. Receptors originate from a human donor who received an intestinal transplant.

The gene calls are TRBV7-9 and TRBJ2-5, with 9 bases aligning to TRBD2. The CDR3 runs 15 residues. CDR1 SEHNR and CDR2 FQNEAQ come from the germline V gene (reference sequence). V lost 3 bases, J lost 2 bases, and 4 bases stayed unmatched. CDR3 coding DNA: TGTGCCAGCAGCTTTAAGAGCGGGAGGCAAGAGACCCAGTACTTC. Protein product: CASSFKSGRQETQYF.

This clone was detected only once. The V gene is TRBV19, the J gene TRBJ2-5, with D possibly matching TRBD2 (5 bases). V lost 3 bases and J lost 5, with 7 bases in between. The V gene's germline CDR1 is LNHDA and CDR2 SQIVND (reference sequence). The CDR3 consists of 12 residues. CDR3 sequence reads: CASSMKRETQYF. In DNA form, the CDR3 reads TGTGCCAGTAGTATGAAGCGGGAGACCCAGTACTTC.

This chain uses TRBV2 with TRBJ1-6, with 7 bases fitting TRBD1. V trimming: 3 bases; J trimming: 7 bases; junction bases outside the gene matches: 6. Germline-derived CDR1 and CDR2 are SNHLY and FYNNEI. CDR3 size: 15 residues. CDR3 amino acids: CASSDEGARNSPLHF. Written as DNA, the CDR3 is TGTGCCAGCAGTGACGAGGGGGCGAGGAATTCACCCCTCCACTTT.

Details on this clone: The germline gene is not matched at one end of the junction; a read error may be the cause. V and J are TRBV5-1 and TRBJ1-3; 9 bases align to TRBD1. There are 13 residues in the CDR3. Germline lookup yields CDR1 SGHRS and CDR2 YFSETQ. The CDR3 protein is CASSLDRGSTIYF. Here the CDR3 DNA reads TGCGCCAGCAGCCTGGACAGGGGAAGCACCATATATTTT.

The chain is built from TRBV21-1 and TRBJ2-1. TRBV21-1 has pseudogene status. This CDR3 contains 13 residues. The CDR3 loop reads CASSKGPDNEQFF. CDR3 DNA sequence: TGTGCCAGCAGCAAAGGGCCGGACAATGAGCAGTTCTTC.

The V gene is TRBV9, the J gene TRBJ2-3; 10 bases align to TRBD2. This CDR3 is built from 19 residues. CDR1 SGDLS and CDR2 YYNGEE come from the germline V gene. V was clipped by 0 bases and J by 1 base; unmatched bases: 11. The CDR3 DNA reads TGTGCCAGCAGCGTAGGCGTTAGCGGGAGGAACTGGGGCACAGATACGCAGTATTTT. Translated, it gives CASSVGVSGRNWGTDTQYF.

In this sample, this clone turned up once. The chain has TRBV2 and TRBJ1-2, with unresolved D. V lost 8 bases and J 2 bases, leaving 15 bases between the germline ends. This CDR3 region has 14 residues. Per germline, CDR1 SNHLY and CDR2 FYNNEI. The CDR3 DNA reads as TGTGCCAGCGGACTAAAGGACGGGAACTATGGCTACACCTTC. The encoded protein is CASGLKDGNYGYTF. The whole variable domain, remainder taken from reference TRBV2 and TRBJ1-2, is EPEVTQTPSHQVTQMGQEVILRCVPISNHLYFYWYRQILGQKVEFLVSFYNNEISEKSEIFDDQFSVERPDGSNFTLKIRSTKLEDSAMYFCASGLKDGNYGYTFGSGTRLTVV.

The chain joins TRBV28 to TRBJ2-3; D gene ambiguous. Germline lookup yields CDR1 MDHEN and CDR2 SYDVKM. CDR3 length: 15 amino acids. V was trimmed by 2 bases and J by 0 bases, leaving 9 bases between them. CDR3 sequence reads: CASSLSVLSTDTQYF. The CDR3 DNA sequence: TGTGCCAGCAGTTTAAGTGTCCTTAGCACAGATACGCAGTATTTT.

This clone was seen a single time. The chain carries TRBV2 and TRBJ1-1; tentative D call: TRBD1 (5 bases). Deletions cut 11 bases from V and 1 base from J, with 14 bases between. Germline CDR1 SNHLY, CDR2 FYNNEI. The CDR3 is 13 residues long. CDR3 in DNA: TGTGCCGGATCTAGACAGAGGAACACTGAAGCTTTCTTT. This sequence encodes CAGSRQRNTEAFF.

This clone was picked up one time. The CDR3 bases are TGTGCCAGTAGTAGGACTAGCGGGAGGGCCTATGAGCAGTTCTTC. This sequence encodes CASSRTSGRAYEQFF. The chain joins TRBV19 to TRBJ2-1; the match to TRBD2 covers 15 bases. Germline loops: CDR1 LNHDA, CDR2 SQIVND (reference sequence). CDR3 length equals 15 residues. Unmatched junction bases numbered 3, after V lost 4 bases and J lost 8 bases.

J is TRBJ2-7 and V is TRBV11-2, with 12 bases matching TRBD2. Germline CDR1 is SGHAT and CDR2 is FQNNGV. V dropped 5 bases and J dropped 5; count of bases not matched to a gene: 7. The CDR3 is 15 residues long. CDR3 loop: CASSARLAGVDEQYF. The CDR3 nucleotides are TGTGCCAGCAGCGCCAGACTAGCGGGAGTTGACGAGCAGTACTTC. Looking up the rest from reference TRBV11-2 and TRBJ2-7 gives the full variable domain: EAGVAQSPRYKIIEKRQSVAFWCNPISGHATLYWYQQILGQGPKLLIQFQNNGVVDDSQLPKDRFSAERLKGVDSTLKIQPAKLEDSAVYLCASSARLAGVDEQYFGPGTRLTVT.

J is TRBJ1-2 and V is TRBV6-5; D call uncertain. Germline V gene sequence: CDR1 MNHEY, CDR2 SVGAGI. V lost 1 base and J lost 1, with 7 bases in between. This CDR3 spans 14 amino acids. For the CDR3, the DNA is TGTGCCAGCAGTTACTATGGCAGTAACTATGGCTACACCTTC. As protein: CASSYYGSNYGYTF.

The chain combines TRBV27 with TRBJ2-1; D might be TRBD2 (6 bases). CDR3 size: 17 residues. Trimming shortened V by 6 bases and J by 0 bases, and 18 bases separated the two germline ends. Germline CDR1 is MNHEY and CDR2 is SMNVEV (reference sequence). The CDR3 loop reads CASRVSTTAGSYNEQFF. DNA for the CDR3: TGTGCCAGCAGAGTATCCACAACAGCGGGCTCCTACAATGAGCAGTTCTTC.

Judged by abundance, this clone is medium-sized. V is TRBV4-1 and J is TRBJ2-1; D unresolved. The CDR3 extends over 13 amino acids. The germline V and J ends were trimmed by 3 bases and 16 bases, with 19 bases remaining between them. Germline V lookup: CDR1 MGHRA, CDR2 YSYEKL. The CDR3, as DNA: TGCGCCAGCAGCCAGAGTTATTCGAACCCCAGATTCTTC. This translates into CASSQSYSNPRFF.

The genes are TRBV5-6 and TRBJ1-5, with 8 nucleotides matching TRBD1. Germline V gene lookup returns CDR1 SGHDT and CDR2 YYEEEE. V trimming: 2 bases; J trimming: 4 bases; junction bases outside the gene matches: 8. The CDR3 sequence is 16 residues long. The CDR3 sequence is CASSFFLGQGNQPQHF. The CDR3 DNA sequence: TGTGCCAGCAGCTTTTTTCTCGGACAGGGAAATCAGCCCCAGCATTTT.

The table lists this clone with a few counts. The CDR3 reads CASSPYSRTSGINNEQFF. Here the CDR3 DNA reads TGTGCCAGCAGCCCCTATTCCAGGACTAGCGGGATCAACAATGAGCAGTTCTTC. The chain combines TRBV7-8 with TRBJ2-1; 12 bases agree with TRBD2. After removal of 5 bases from V and 5 bases from J, the junction contained 13 bases not matched to a gene. Germline lookup yields CDR1 SGHVS and CDR2 FQNEAQ. The CDR3 contains 18 residues.

V gene TRBV27 combines with J gene TRBJ2-5, with D possibly called TRBD1 or TRBD2 (5 bases each). CDR1 MNHEY and CDR2 SMNVEV come from the germline V gene (reference sequence). V gave up 4 bases and J gave up 0 bases, with 12 bases separating them. The CDR3 runs 15 residues. The DNA for the CDR3 is TGTGCCAGCAGTTCCCCGGGACGGTACCAAGAGACCCAGTACTTC. It codes for CASSSPGRYQETQYF.

V gene TRBV11-2 combines with J gene TRBJ1-2; D may be TRBD1 (5 bases). Germline-derived CDR1 and CDR2 are SGHAT and FQNNGV. The germline V and J ends were trimmed by 5 bases and 5 bases, with 6 bases remaining between them. The CDR3 extends over 11 amino acids. The CDR3 nucleotides are TGTGCCAGCAGCCCAGGGTATGGCTACACCTTC. It specifies CASSPGYGYTF.

The chain is built from TRBV6-1 and TRBJ2-7; 7 bases fit TRBD2. The CDR3 totals 13 residues. J gave up 7 bases and V 6 bases, and 9 bases lay outside the gene matches. CDR1 MNHNS and CDR2 SASEGT come from the germline V gene. CDR3 coding DNA: TGTGCCAGCAGGCAGACTAGCTTCGGGGAGCAGTACTTC. This translates into CASRQTSFGEQYF.

The chain uses TRBV5-1 and TRBJ2-5; D tentatively fits TRBD1 or TRBD2 (5 bases each). CDR1 and CDR2 (germline): SGHRS, YFSETQ. Deletions cut 4 bases from V and 2 bases from J, with 15 bases between. The CDR3 has 15 amino acids. The CDR3 loop is CASSQSGQRQETQYF. Written as DNA, the CDR3 is TGCGCCAGCAGCCAATCGGGGCAGAGACAAGAGACCCAGTACTTC.

V gene TRBV30 combines with J gene TRBJ1-2, with 8 bases identical to TRBD1. Germline lookup yields CDR1 GTSNPN and CDR2 SVGIG (reference sequence). The CDR3 covers 13 residues. V gave up 6 bases and J gave up 4 bases; unmatched junction bases: 7. The CDR3 nucleotides are TGTGCCTGCCCCGGACAGGGTCCCTATGGCTACACCTTC. Protein: CACPGQGPYGYTF. The whole variable domain, remainder taken from reference TRBV30 and TRBJ1-2, is SQTIHQWPATLVQPVGSPLSLECTVEGTSNPNLYWYRQAAGRGLQLLFYSVGIGQISSEVPQNLSASRPQDRQFILSSKKLLLSDSGFYLCACPGQGPYGYTFGSGTRLTVV.

The chain couples TRBV27 to TRBJ2-1; D unclear. V lost 6 bases and J 9 bases, leaving 21 bases between the germline ends. CDR1 and CDR2 (germline): MNHEY, SMNVEV (reference sequence). The CDR3 extends over 15 amino acids. The CDR3 loop is CASSPFSSALTEQFF. CDR3 nucleotides: TGTGCCAGCAGCCCTTTCTCCAGCGCCCTAACTGAGCAGTTCTTC.

This clone was observed a few times. DNA of the CDR3: TGTGCCAGTAGTGGGAACAGGGATGAAAAACTGTTTTTT. Its protein product is CASSGNRDEKLFF. This chain links TRBV19 with TRBJ1-4; D is perhaps TRBD1 (6 bases). CDR1 is LNHDA and CDR2 is SQIVND in the germline V gene (reference sequence). Trimming stripped 5 bases from V and 6 bases from J, with 10 bases between. The CDR3 is 13 amino acids.

This clone was recorded once. The rearrangement links TRBV27 to TRBJ1-2; D might be TRBD1 (5 bases). Trimming left V 4 bases short and J 7 bases short, with 16 bases between. CDR3 length: 14 amino acids. Germline V gene data show CDR1 as MNHEY and CDR2 as SMNVEV (reference sequence). The CDR3 coding sequence is TGTGCCAGCAGTTACGGGGCCGCGGTTCCTGGCTACACCTTC. It yields the protein CASSYGAAVPGYTF.

This rearrangement joins TRBV27 to TRBJ2-1; 11 nucleotides align to TRBD2. In germline, CDR1 is MNHEY, CDR2 SMNVEV (reference sequence). V lost 4 bases to trimming and J lost 2 bases; unmatched junction nucleotides: 16. The CDR3 is 20 residues long. CDR3 sequence reads: CASSSAHSGTSGGAYNEQFF. In nucleotides, the CDR3 is TGTGCCAGCAGTTCCGCCCACTCCGGGACTAGCGGTGGTGCCTACAATGAGCAGTTCTTC.